This TCR beta chain emerged from a study of prognosis after radiotherapy for stage I lung cancer. On the study more broadly: All non-small cell lung cancer patients were considered medically inoperable. Enrolled patients (roughly 13 men, roughly six women) had a median age of approximately 71 years and an age range of roughly 50 to 85 years.

The CDR3 is made up of 13 amino acids. With V trimmed by 6 bases and J by 6 bases, 7 bases remained unmatched. Amplification of TCR beta CDR3 from genomic DNA used two-round multiplex PCR. With primers specific to each TRBV and TRBJ gene, the first-round PCR was performed. TCRdb passed the multiplex PCR reads through MiXCR, listing each CDR3 protein once. The table shows around 30,000 distinct CDR3 sequences, with about 34% occurring only once. Peripheral blood was collected in volumes of around 6 milliliters at each of two time points. This sequence joins TRBV12-3 or TRBV12-4 and TRBJ1-2; the match to TRBD1 covers 7 bases. The input for sequencing was PBMCs, taken before or after stereotactic body radiation therapy (not recorded which). This TCR came from a donor at least 50 years old with non-small cell lung cancer. CDR3 sequence (DNA): TGTGCCAGCAGGGGGACAGTTCGGGATGGCTACACCTTC. It is translated as CASRGTVRDGYTF.